One and the same sample provided the 5 T cell receptor beta chains below, sequenced in a study of T cell responses to AZD1222 COVID-19 vaccine. Using immunoSEQ multiplex PCR, the repertoire was profiled, and TCRdb retains in-frame clones only, with some absent. The repertoire holds under 150,000 clones, with 80% to 90% as singletons. The sample here was peripheral blood, taken on day 0 of AZD1222 vaccination. The receptors were gathered from an adult in good health.

The CDR3 region has the DNA TGTGCCAGCAGTTGGATAACTAATGAAAAACTGTTTTTT. It codes for CASSWITNEKLFF. V is TRBV6-5 and J is TRBJ1-4; no definite D call. In germline, CDR1 is MNHEY, CDR2 SVGAGI. CDR3 length: 13 amino acids. Between the trimmed V and J ends, which lost 4 bases and 1 base, there was a span of 4 bases.

The chain has TRBV3-1 (or the pseudogene TRBV3-2) and TRBJ2-7; TRBD2 agrees at 12 bases. With 4 bases clipped from V and 6 bases from J, the junction kept 7 bases outside the gene matches. The CDR3 extends over 15 amino acids. CDR1 and CDR2 (germline): LGHDT, YNNKEL (reference sequence). The CDR3 spells CASSPSGRALGEQYF. The CDR3 nucleotides are TGTGCCAGCAGCCCTAGCGGGAGGGCCTTGGGCGAGCAGTACTTC.

This clone was seen only a few times. The rearrangement uses TRBV5-1 and TRBJ2-3, with TRBD2 identical over 7 bases. Germline V gives CDR1 SGHRS, CDR2 YFSETQ. The CDR3 totals 15 residues. Trimming at V came to 4 bases and at J to 0 bases, leaving 5 bases not matched to a gene. CDR3 protein: CASSGFSGSTDTQYF. CDR3 coding DNA: TGCGCCAGCAGCGGATTTAGCGGGAGCACAGATACGCAGTATTTT.

The CDR3 spells CASSTETGYNSPLHF. DNA for the CDR3: TGTGCCAGCAGCACGGAGACAGGCTATAATTCACCCCTCCACTTT. The rearrangement joins TRBV7-9 to TRBJ1-6, with a weak D call TRBD1 (6 bases). The CDR3 extends over 15 amino acids. V was trimmed by 5 bases and J by 3 bases, leaving 11 bases between them. Per germline, CDR1 SEHNR and CDR2 FQNEAQ (reference sequence).

The CDR3 region is CASSLTGVPHTEAFF. DNA for the CDR3: TGTGCCAGCAGCTTAACCGGTGTCCCTCACACTGAAGCTTTCTTT. This sequence joins TRBV7-9 and TRBJ1-1, with D hard to call. The CDR3 sequence is 15 residues long. Trimming took off 2 bases at V and 3 bases at J, with 13 bases between the two ends. Germline V lookup: CDR1 SEHNR, CDR2 FQNEAQ (reference sequence).